This entry lists 16 T cell receptor beta chains sequenced from one sample in a study of CD8+CD57+ T cells in acquired aplastic anemia. TCR beta VDJ and CDR3 profiling used genomic DNA as template. TCRdb re-analysed the reads in MiXCR, keeping a single row per CDR3 protein. The data show about 180,000 distinct CDR3 sequences, approximately 49% seen once. Sequencing used sorted CD4+, CD8+, or CD8+CD57+ T cells (not recorded which) from PBMCs. The receptor source for this set is a human donor in good health.

This clonotype was seen ten or more times. The CDR3 DNA follows: TGCGCCAGCAGCCAACGGGGGACGAACACTGAAGCTTTCTTT. It is translated as CASSQRGTNTEAFF. The J gene is TRBJ1-1, the V gene TRBV4-3, with D possibly being TRBD1 (5 bases). Trimming shortened V by 2 bases and J by 1 base, and 8 bases separated the two germline ends. The germline V gene has CDR1 LGHNA and CDR2 YSLEER. This CDR3 region has 14 residues.

This rearrangement joins TRBV24-1 to TRBJ2-5; no clear D. CDR3 size: 12 residues. Germline CDR1 KGHDR, CDR2 SFDVKD. The V gene lost 12 bases and the J gene lost 4 bases, with 14 bases spanning the gap. CDR3 loop: CAAAGYGETQYF. As DNA, the CDR3 is TGTGCCGCCGCCGGGTACGGAGAGACCCAGTACTTC.

With respect to this clonotype: One end of the junction does not line up with germline, which may come from a read error. CDR3 DNA sequence: TGTGCCAGCAGCATCCGCGGGGCCAACCATGGTTACACCTTC. This codes for CASSIRGANHGYTF. V gene TRBV7-8 combines with J gene TRBJ1-2; weak D call: TRBD1 (5 bases). Looked up from germline, CDR1 is SGHVS and CDR2 is FQNEAQ. The CDR3 spans 14 residues.

In regard to this clonotype: A read error may explain this, as a much larger clone is one base away. This chain connects TRBV5-8 to TRBJ2-3; the D is unclear. Germline CDR1 is SGHTS and CDR2 is YDEGEE. CDR3 length: 13 amino acids. CDR3 in amino acids: CASSLGPTNTQYF. CDR3 nucleotide sequence: TGTGCCAGCAGCTTGGGGCCCACAAATACGCAGTATTTT.

The J gene is TRBJ2-1, the V gene TRBV6-2 or TRBV6-3; D might be TRBD2 (6 bases). The V end lost 2 bases, the J end lost 4 bases, and 15 bases lay between the germline ends. Germline V CDR1 and CDR2: MNHEY, SVGEGT. The CDR3 is 16 residues long. In DNA form, the CDR3 reads TGTGCCAGCAGTTACAGGCGGGAAGTGGGGTACAATGAGCAGTTCTTC. This gives the protein CASSYRREVGYNEQFF.

V is TRBV11-2 and J is TRBJ2-7; TRBD1 agrees at 7 bases. CDR3 length equals 16 residues. Germline CDR1 reads SGHAT; CDR2 reads FQNNGV. After removal of 5 bases from V and 1 base from J, the junction contained 11 bases not matched to a gene. Here the CDR3 DNA reads TGTGCCAGCAGCCCAGGAACCGGGACAGCTTCCTACGAGCAGTACTTC. This encodes CASSPGTGTASYEQYF.

About this clonotype: The germline gene is not matched at one end of the junction; a read error may be the cause. The chain carries TRBV24-1 and TRBJ1-5, with 9 bases lining up with TRBD1. Germline CDR1 is KGHDR and CDR2 is SFDVKD. The CDR3 extends over 16 amino acids. CDR3 amino acids: CATSAKGQGSSQPQHF. CDR3 in DNA: TGTGCCACCAGTGCCAAAGGACAGGGGAGCAGTCAGCCCCAGCATTTT.

A note on this clonotype: Relative to the germline gene, one junction end is altered; a read error may explain this. The chain links TRBV7-6 to TRBJ2-5; 9 bases are a match to TRBD1. The CDR3 length is 13 residues. Germline assignment: CDR1 SGHVS and CDR2 FNYEAQ. Written as DNA, the CDR3 is TGCGCCAGCGGGACAGGGCGGCAAGAGACCCAGTACTTC. Translation: CASGTGRQETQYF. Complete variable domain (other parts from reference TRBV7-6 and TRBJ2-5): GAGVSQSPRYKVTKRGQDVALRCDPISGHVSLYWYRQALGQGPEFLTYFNYEAQQDKSGLPNDRFSAERPEGSISTLTIQRTEQRDSAMYRCASGTGRQETQYFGPGTRLLVL.

This chain connects TRBV2 to TRBJ2-1; maybe TRBD2 (5 bases). CDR3 length: 16 amino acids. V was cut by 7 bases and J by 0 bases, with 16 bases left in between. Per germline, CDR1 SNHLY and CDR2 FYNNEI. This chain's CDR3 is CASTQPGLSSYNEQFF. CDR3 bases: TGTGCCAGCACCCAGCCCGGACTCAGCTCCTACAATGAGCAGTTCTTC.

This chain links TRBV20-1 with TRBJ1-2, with a weak D call TRBD1 (5 bases). V was pared by 4 bases and J by 6 bases, with 24 bases between. The CDR3 consists of 16 residues. CDR1 is DFQATT and CDR2 is SNEGSKA in the germline V gene (reference sequence). The CDR3 region has the DNA TGCAGTGCTACGGGGCCGGTTATCCCCGGTAAGGATGGCTACACCTTC. It codes for CSATGPVIPGKDGYTF.

This clonotype was seen many times. The chain combines TRBV20-1 with TRBJ2-1; a possible D gene is TRBD2 (6 bases). Germline CDR1 is DFQATT and CDR2 is SNEGSKA (reference sequence). V was cut by 2 bases and J by 4 bases, with 12 bases left in between. This CDR3 has 14 amino acids. Written as DNA, the CDR3 is TGCAGTGCTAGACGGGCGGAGGGGTACAATGAGCAGTTCTTC. This codes for CSARRAEGYNEQFF.

The chain links TRBV20-1 to TRBJ1-2; no firm D call. There are 12 residues in the CDR3. V lost 0 bases to trimming and J lost 2 bases, with 4 bases between them. Germline V gene data show CDR1 as DFQATT and CDR2 as SNEGSKA (reference sequence). As DNA, the CDR3 is TGCAGTGCTAGAGAGGGGAACTATGGCTACACCTTC. Translated, it gives CSAREGNYGYTF.

The chain uses TRBV7-8 and TRBJ2-7, with D unresolved. Germline-derived CDR1 and CDR2 are SGHVS and FQNEAQ. Deletions cut 7 bases from V and 2 bases from J, with 12 bases between. The CDR3 runs to 13 residues. The CDR3 nucleotides are TGTGCCAGCACCCCCGTGGGTACCTACGAGCAGTACTTC. Its translation is CASTPVGTYEQYF.

There are many counts of this clonotype. The V gene is TRBV4-1, the J gene TRBJ1-4; the D gene is possibly TRBD1 (5 bases). The CDR3 is made up of 14 amino acids. Germline loops: CDR1 MGHRA, CDR2 YSYEKL. Trimming removed 5 bases at V and 2 bases at J, with 9 bases between. The DNA of the CDR3 is TGCGCCAGCAGCTCCAGGGCCACTAATGAAAAACTGTTTTTT. The encoded protein is CASSSRATNEKLFF.

V and J are TRBV4-3 and TRBJ2-2; D remains ambiguous. Trimming pared 3 bases from V and 4 bases from J, leaving 3 bases between. The CDR3 loop spans 12 amino acids. Germline V CDR1 and CDR2: LGHNA, YSLEER. Written as DNA, the CDR3 is TGCGCCAGCAGCCATCCCACCGGGGAGCTGTTTTTT. Translating gives CASSHPTGELFF.

The V call is TRBV7-8, the J call TRBJ2-3; D is unresolved. The CDR3 is 15 amino acids. Germline V gene sequence: CDR1 SGHVS, CDR2 FQNEAQ. Trimming left V 3 bases short and J 0 bases short, with 10 bases between. CDR3 amino acids: CASSLEYTSTDTQYF. CDR3 sequence (DNA): TGTGCCAGCAGCTTGGAGTATACAAGCACAGATACGCAGTATTTT.